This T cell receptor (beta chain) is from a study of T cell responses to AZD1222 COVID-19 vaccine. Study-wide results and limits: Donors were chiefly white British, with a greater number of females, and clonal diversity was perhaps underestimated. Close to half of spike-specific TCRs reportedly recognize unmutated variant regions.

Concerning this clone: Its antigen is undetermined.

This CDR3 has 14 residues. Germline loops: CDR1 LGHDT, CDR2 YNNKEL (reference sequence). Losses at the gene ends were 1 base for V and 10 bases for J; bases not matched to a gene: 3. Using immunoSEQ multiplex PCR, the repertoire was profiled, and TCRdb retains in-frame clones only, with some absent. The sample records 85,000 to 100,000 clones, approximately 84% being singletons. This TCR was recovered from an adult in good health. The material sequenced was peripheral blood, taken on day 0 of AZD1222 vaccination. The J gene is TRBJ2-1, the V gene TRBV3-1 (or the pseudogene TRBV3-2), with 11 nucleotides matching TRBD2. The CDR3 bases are TGTGCCAGCAGCCAAGTTCTAGCGGGGGGAGAGCAGTTCTTC. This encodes CASSQVLAGGEQFF.